The 25 T cell receptor beta chains below were found in one sample sequenced in a study of T cell responses to AZD1222 COVID-19 vaccine. TCRdb's table, derived via immunoSEQ multiplex PCR, lists solely in-frame clones and lacks some. In the table there are approximately 120,000 clones, 88% of which are singletons. Sample: peripheral blood, taken on day 0 of MenACWY control vaccination. The receptor source for this set is an adult in good health.

The chain combines TRBV28 with TRBJ2-3; D is uncertain. The length of the CDR3 is 13 residues. CDR1 and CDR2 from the germline V gene are MDHEN and SYDVKM. The V and J ends lost 5 bases and 4 bases respectively, with 10 bases between them. CDR3 sequence: CASSLYRADTQYF. DNA for the CDR3: TGTGCCAGCAGTCTCTACCGGGCAGATACGCAGTATTTT.

The V gene is TRBV14, the J gene TRBJ2-6; 9 positions match TRBD1. CDR3 length: 17 residues. CDR1 SGHDN and CDR2 FVKESK come from the germline V gene. The J segment lost 2 bases and the V segment lost 4 bases, leaving 6 bases of the junction unmatched. The CDR3 loop reads CASSRDRVTTGANVLTF. CDR3 nucleotides: TGTGCCAGCAGCCGGGACAGGGTGACAACTGGGGCCAACGTCCTGACTTTC.

The rearrangement links TRBV7-2 to TRBJ2-1; 9 bases line up with TRBD1. The CDR3 runs 13 residues. Looked up from germline, CDR1 is SGHTA and CDR2 is FQGNSA. V shed 5 bases and J 6 bases; nucleotides not matched to a gene: 2. In DNA, the CDR3 is TGTGCCAGCAGCGAGGACAGGGGCAATGAGCAGTTCTTC. The encoded protein is CASSEDRGNEQFF.

In its sample, this clone was seen a few times. This chain links TRBV18 with TRBJ2-7; 7 bases match TRBD1. The CDR3 is 15 amino acids. Per the germline V gene, CDR1 is KGHSH and CDR2 is LQKENI. Trimming removed 4 bases from V and 6 bases from J; junction bases left unmatched: 12. The CDR3 nucleotides are TGTGCCAGCTCACAGATAGTGGGACAGTCGTCCGAGCAGTACTTC. Translation gives CASSQIVGQSSEQYF.

The V and J genes are TRBV3-1 (or the pseudogene TRBV3-2) and TRBJ1-1; a possible D gene is TRBD1 (5 bases). The CDR3 has 11 residues. CDR1 is LGHDT, CDR2 YNNKEL, per germline (reference sequence). V lost 0 bases, J lost 11 bases, and 7 bases lay in between. For the CDR3, the DNA is TGTGCCAGCAGCCAAGACAGGGTGGCTTTCTTT. Encoded protein: CASSQDRVAFF.

This clone showed up just once. J is TRBJ2-3 and V is TRBV5-1; 7 positions match TRBD2. This CDR3 has 15 amino acids. Trimming removed 4 bases from V and 4 bases from J; junction bases left unmatched: 9. Looked up from germline, CDR1 is SGHRS and CDR2 is YFSETQ. The CDR3 nucleotides are TGCGCCAGCAGCGCCCTCGCGGGGGTCGCAGATACGCAGTATTTT. Its protein is CASSALAGVADTQYF.

This chain connects TRBV7-9 to TRBJ1-4; TRBD1 aligns across 10 bases. V was clipped by 5 bases and J by 12 bases; unmatched bases: 3. The CDR3 runs 12 residues. The germline V gene has CDR1 SEHNR and CDR2 FQNEAQ (reference sequence). The CDR3 loop is CASSPTGGELFF. DNA of the CDR3: TGTGCCAGCAGCCCGACAGGGGGCGAACTGTTTTTT.

V usage is TRBV24-1 and J usage is TRBJ1-5; no definite D call. Trimming left V 4 bases short and J 5 bases short, with 8 bases between. Per the germline V gene, CDR1 is KGHDR and CDR2 is SFDVKD. This CDR3 region has 13 residues. The DNA for the CDR3 is TGTGCCACCAGTGAGGGTTTCGATCAGCCCCAGCATTTT. This translates into CATSEGFDQPQHF.

The rearrangement links TRBV28 to TRBJ2-7; D gene unclear. The CDR3 consists of 13 residues. V shed 10 bases and J shed 2 bases, with 15 bases lying between them. Germline V gene lookup returns CDR1 MDHEN and CDR2 SYDVKM. The CDR3 loop is CATLRQDTYEQYF. The CDR3 bases are TGTGCCACTCTCAGGCAGGATACCTACGAGCAGTACTTC.

The chain has TRBV19 and TRBJ1-5; 7 bases align to TRBD1. The CDR3 has 15 amino acids. CDR1 and CDR2 (germline): LNHDA, SQIVND (reference sequence). J gave up 6 bases and V 7 bases, and 12 bases lay outside the gene matches. This CDR3 is CASTPIGTVGQPQHF. The CDR3 region has the DNA TGTGCCAGTACTCCAATCGGGACAGTGGGTCAGCCCCAGCATTTT.

The CDR3 sequence: CASSQEGRETQYF. In DNA, the CDR3 is TGTGCCAGCAGCCAAGAGGGGCGGGAGACCCAGTACTTC. The genes are TRBV14 and TRBJ2-5; D perhaps matches TRBD1 (5 bases). The CDR3 sequence is 13 residues long. Germline CDR1 and CDR2: SGHDN and FVKESK. V was cut by 0 bases and J by 5 bases, with 7 bases left in between.

This clone was counted once. V usage is TRBV5-8 and J usage is TRBJ1-4; TRBD1 matches 10 bases. The CDR3 totals 15 residues. The trim removed 3 bases at V and 5 bases at J, leaving 4 bases unmatched. The V gene's germline CDR1 is SGHTS and CDR2 YDEGEE. This CDR3 is CASSSGQGKNEKLFF. The CDR3 DNA follows: TGTGCCAGCAGCTCGGGACAGGGGAAAAATGAAAAACTGTTTTTT.

J is TRBJ1-1 and V is TRBV7-9; 12 positions match TRBD1. The germline CDR1 and CDR2 sequences are SEHNR and FQNEAQ (reference sequence). V trimming: 5 bases; J trimming: 7 bases; junction bases outside the gene matches: 5. The CDR3 runs 14 residues. The CDR3 loop reads CASSLGTGGNEAFF. For the CDR3, the DNA is TGTGCCAGCAGCCTTGGGACAGGGGGCAATGAAGCTTTCTTT.

The chain combines TRBV18 with TRBJ1-2, with D perhaps matching TRBD1 (5 bases). With 2 bases removed from V and 9 bases from J, the gap between germline ends came to 19 bases. Germline V gene sequence: CDR1 KGHSH, CDR2 LQKENI. The CDR3 contains 15 residues. The CDR3 sequence is CASSPGLDRGTSYTF. DNA for the CDR3: TGTGCCAGCTCACCAGGCCTAGATAGGGGAACAAGCTACACCTTC. The variable domain in full, with the rest retrieved from reference TRBV18 and TRBJ1-2, is NAGVMQNPRHLVRRRGQEARLRCSPMKGHSHVYWYRQLPEEGLKFMVYLQKENIIDESGMPKERFSAEFPKEGPSILRIQQVVRGDSAAYFCASSPGLDRGTSYTFGSGTRLTVV.

V usage is TRBV29-1 and J usage is TRBJ2-7; D is undetermined. CDR3 length: 13 amino acids. Germline values: CDR1 SQVTM, CDR2 ANQGSEA. V was pared by 1 base and J by 6 bases, with 13 bases between. The CDR3 sequence is CSVEVAPRSEQYF. The CDR3 DNA reads as TGCAGCGTTGAAGTGGCGCCCCGGAGCGAGCAGTACTTC.

CDR3 amino acids: CASRGVSGRAVYEQYF. The CDR3 region has the DNA TGTGCCAGCAGAGGGGTTAGCGGGAGGGCCGTTTACGAGCAGTACTTC. The chain carries TRBV2 and TRBJ2-7, with 11 bases aligning to TRBD2. The germline gives CDR1 SNHLY, CDR2 FYNNEI. This CDR3 comprises 16 residues. The ends lost 6 bases at V and 4 bases at J; junction bases unmatched: 11.

The chain has TRBV18 and TRBJ1-5; tentatively, D is TRBD1 (6 bases). Between the trimmed V and J ends, which lost 6 bases and 3 bases, there was a span of 18 bases. The germline V gene encodes CDR1 KGHSH and CDR2 LQKENI. The CDR3 contains 16 residues. Here the CDR3 reads CASSPFFQGINQPQHF. The CDR3 DNA is TGTGCCAGCTCCCCCTTTTTCCAGGGGATCAATCAGCCCCAGCATTTT.

The CDR3 nucleotides read TGTGCCAGCAGCTTAGGTGTAGGGGGCGGTTCACCCCTCCACTTT. This translates into CASSLGVGGGSPLHF. The chain employs TRBV7-8 and TRBJ1-6; TRBD1 agrees at 7 bases. Germline lookup yields CDR1 SGHVS and CDR2 FQNEAQ. V trimming: 1 base; J trimming: 9 bases; junction bases outside the gene matches: 6. This CDR3 has 15 amino acids.

This chain connects TRBV6-5 to TRBJ2-7, with D maybe TRBD1 (6 bases). Trimming took 6 bases from V and 7 from J, leaving 13 bases between them. Per germline, CDR1 MNHEY and CDR2 SVGAGI. This CDR3 region has 12 residues. The CDR3 DNA sequence: TGTGCCAGCAGAACAGGGTTGGGGGAGCAGTACTTC. Residues: CASRTGLGEQYF.

The chain combines TRBV6-2 or TRBV6-3 with TRBJ2-7; 7 bases match TRBD1. The germline V gene has CDR1 MNHEY and CDR2 SVGEGT. Trimming took 5 bases from V and 2 from J; bases not matched to a gene: 9. This CDR3 has 15 amino acids. For the CDR3, the DNA is TGTGCCAGCAGTACAGTCGGGCAGGGGGCCTACGAGCAGTACTTC. The encoded protein is CASSTVGQGAYEQYF.

V is TRBV20-1 and J is TRBJ1-5; 10 bases match TRBD1. V shed 3 bases and J 4 bases; nucleotides not matched to a gene: 9. The CDR3 is made up of 16 amino acids. The germline gives CDR1 DFQATT, CDR2 SNEGSKA (reference sequence). The CDR3 region has the DNA TGCAGTGCTAGTCCTAAATGGGACAGGGGTAATCAGCCCCAGCATTTT. This gives the protein CSASPKWDRGNQPQHF.

The chain has TRBV6-1 and TRBJ2-5, with TRBD1 as a possible D gene (5 bases). V was clipped by 1 base and J by 4 bases, with 13 bases between them. This CDR3 contains 15 residues. Germline V gene lookup returns CDR1 MNHNS and CDR2 SASEGT. The CDR3 DNA sequence: TGTGCCAGCAGTGAAGTCCCAGGGTCCGGAGAGACCCAGTACTTC. Protein sequence: CASSEVPGSGETQYF.

The chain is built from TRBV6-5 and TRBJ2-7; 8 bases map to TRBD2. The CDR3 has 14 residues. Germline-derived CDR1 and CDR2 are MNHEY and SVGAGI. V gave up 9 bases and J gave up 3 bases; unmatched junction bases: 10. CDR3 bases: TGTGCCAGTGAGCAACCGAGCGGGAGCTACGAGCAGTACTTC. The encoded protein is CASEQPSGSYEQYF.

A remark on this clone: The germline gene is not matched at one end of the junction; a read error may be the cause. The chain is built from TRBV7-7 and TRBJ2-3, with 9 bases fitting TRBD1. The germline V gene has CDR1 SSHAT and CDR2 FNYEAQ (reference sequence). The CDR3 runs to 15 residues. CDR3 sequence reads: CASSLGTGQADTQYF. The CDR3 coding sequence is TGTGCTAGCAGCCTCGGGACAGGGCAGGCAGATACGCAGTATTTT.

The genes are TRBV27 and TRBJ2-1; 9 bases agree with TRBD2. Germline V gene lookup returns CDR1 MNHEY and CDR2 SMNVEV (reference sequence). This CDR3 region has 15 residues. Trimming cost V 6 bases and J 2 bases; bases outside gene matches: 5. The CDR3 protein is CASSSSGRPYNEQFF. CDR3 coding DNA: TGTGCCAGCAGCTCCAGCGGGAGGCCCTACAATGAGCAGTTCTTC.